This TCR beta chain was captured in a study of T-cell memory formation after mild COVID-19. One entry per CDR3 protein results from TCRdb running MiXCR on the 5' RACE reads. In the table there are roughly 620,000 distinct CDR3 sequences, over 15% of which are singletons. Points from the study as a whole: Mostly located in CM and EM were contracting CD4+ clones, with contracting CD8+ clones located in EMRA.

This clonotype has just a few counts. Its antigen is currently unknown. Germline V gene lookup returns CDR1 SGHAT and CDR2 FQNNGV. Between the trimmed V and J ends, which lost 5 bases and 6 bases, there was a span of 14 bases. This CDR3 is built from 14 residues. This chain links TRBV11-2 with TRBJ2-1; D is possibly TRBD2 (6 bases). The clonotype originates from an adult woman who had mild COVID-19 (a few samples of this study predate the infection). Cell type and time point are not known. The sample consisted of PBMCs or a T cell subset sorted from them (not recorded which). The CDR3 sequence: CASSLAGLLNEQFF. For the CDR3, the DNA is TGTGCCAGCAGCCTGGCGGGACTGCTCAATGAGCAGTTCTTC.